Below, 18 T cell receptor beta chains from the same sample are listed, as sequenced in a study of blood T cell repertoires in COVID-19. The assay was immunoSEQ multiplex PCR, and TCRdb's table has in-frame clones only and misses some. The sample carries around 470,000 clones, 80% to 90% recorded once. The sample was peripheral blood. These TCRs come from a man between 18 and 29 years old with COVID-19, enrolled during active disease.

The chain combines TRBV9 with TRBJ2-3, with D unresolved. Per the germline V gene, CDR1 is SGDLS and CDR2 is YYNGEE. V lost 1 base, J lost 2 bases, and 8 bases lay in between. This CDR3 is built from 14 residues. CDR3 coding DNA: TGTGCCAGCAGCGTAATCCTTTCCACAGATACGCAGTATTTT. This codes for CASSVILSTDTQYF.

The chain joins TRBV5-6 to TRBJ2-2, with a weak D call TRBD1 (6 bases). V shed 2 bases and J shed 6 bases, with 17 bases lying between them. Germline CDR1 is SGHDT and CDR2 is YYEEEE. The CDR3 totals 16 residues. The CDR3 sequence: CASSLKPTGTAGELFF. CDR3 nucleotide sequence: TGTGCCAGCAGCTTAAAGCCCACAGGGACCGCCGGGGAGCTGTTTTTT.

The chain combines TRBV5-6 with TRBJ1-1, with D possibly TRBD1 on 6 matching bases. Germline lookup yields CDR1 SGHDT and CDR2 YYEEEE. Trimming took off 0 bases at V and 1 base at J, with 10 bases between the two ends. The CDR3 contains 15 residues. CDR3: CASSLGGTSNTEAFF. DNA of the CDR3: TGTGCCAGCAGCTTGGGTGGGACATCGAACACTGAAGCTTTCTTT. The variable domain in full, completed from reference TRBV5-6 and TRBJ1-1, reads DAGVTQSPTHLIKTRGQQVTLRCSPKSGHDTVSWYQQALGQGPQFIFQYYEEEERQRGNFPDRFSGHQFPNYSSELNVNALLLGDSALYLCASSLGGTSNTEAFFGQGTRLTVV.

The rearrangement joins TRBV6-6 to TRBJ1-5; no reliable D call. V lost 3 bases and J lost 3, with 12 bases in between. CDR1 is MNHNY, CDR2 SVGAGI, per germline (reference sequence). The CDR3 covers 15 residues. This CDR3 is CASSYAGVLNQPQHF. The CDR3 coding sequence is TGTGCCAGCAGTTATGCCGGGGTACTCAATCAGCCCCAGCATTTT.

In regard to this clone: This sample also contains other DNA sequences that code for the same CDR3. The chain uses TRBV14 and TRBJ2-5; D unclear. The V gene lost 1 base and the J gene lost 4 bases, with 4 bases spanning the gap. From germline, CDR1 is SGHDN and CDR2 FVKESK. This CDR3 has 12 amino acids. In DNA, the CDR3 is TGTGCCAGCAGCCAAGTGAGAGAGACCCAGTACTTC. Residues: CASSQVRETQYF.

The DNA of the CDR3 is TGTGCCAGCAGGGATCGATGGAGGCGCACCGGGGAGCTGTTTTTT. This gives the protein CASRDRWRRTGELFF. V is TRBV5-4 and J is TRBJ2-2, with a tentative D call TRBD2 (5 bases). There are 15 residues in the CDR3. Per the germline V gene, CDR1 is SGHNT and CDR2 is YYREEE (reference sequence). V lost 5 bases to trimming and J lost 4 bases, with 15 bases between them.

The genes are TRBV19 and TRBJ2-2; possibly TRBD2 for D (5 bases). The CDR3 spans 14 residues. Germline lookup yields CDR1 LNHDA and CDR2 SQIVND (reference sequence). V was shortened by 7 bases and J by 6 bases, with 15 bases between the two germline ends. CDR3 sequence (DNA): TGTGCCAGTATGGGAGTTAGGGAACCCGGGGAGCTGTTTTTT. Translation: CASMGVREPGELFF. The whole variable domain, remainder taken from reference TRBV19 and TRBJ2-2, is DGGITQSPKYLFRKEGQNVTLSCEQNLNHDAMYWYRQDPGQGLRLIYYSQIVNDFQKGDIAEGYSVSREKKESFPLTVTSAQKNPTAFYLCASMGVREPGELFFGEGSRLTVL.

A single count supports this clone. As DNA, the CDR3 is TGTGCCTGGAGTCTAAGCGGGCATGGAGATACGCAGTATTTT. Its protein product is CAWSLSGHGDTQYF. V and J are TRBV30 and TRBJ2-3, with TRBD2 as a possible D gene (6 bases). The CDR3 runs 14 residues. The germline CDR1 and CDR2 sequences are GTSNPN and SVGIG (reference sequence). Trimming stripped 2 bases from V and 5 bases from J, with 14 bases between.

The chain joins TRBV29-1 to TRBJ1-1; the match to TRBD1 covers 7 bases. V lost 4 bases to trimming and J lost 7 bases; unmatched junction nucleotides: 3. The CDR3 loop spans 11 amino acids. Looked up from germline, CDR1 is SQVTM and CDR2 is ANQGSEA. In nucleotides, the CDR3 is TGCAGCGTTGGACAGGGCATTGAAGCTTTCTTT. Translation gives CSVGQGIEAFF.

A few counts support this clone. CDR3 sequence (DNA): TGTGCCAGCAGCCGACAGGGATGGAGAGGCTACACCTTC. Its translation: CASSRQGWRGYTF. This chain uses TRBV28 with TRBJ1-2; 7 positions match TRBD1. Germline loops: CDR1 MDHEN, CDR2 SYDVKM. This CDR3 comprises 13 residues. J was trimmed by 8 bases and V by 6 bases; bases with no gene match: 9.

The rearrangement uses TRBV5-1 and TRBJ1-2, with TRBD1 matching 9 bases. The J segment lost 9 bases and the V segment lost 4 bases, leaving 10 bases of the junction unmatched. Germline CDR1 SGHRS, CDR2 YFSETQ. The CDR3 is made up of 14 amino acids. DNA of the CDR3: TGCGCCAGCAGCCCTGGCGGGACAGGGCCGAGCTACACCTTC. Amino acids: CASSPGGTGPSYTF.

This rearrangement joins TRBV5-4 to TRBJ2-2, with 10 bases lining up with TRBD2. V was pared by 0 bases and J by 6 bases, with 2 bases of the junction left unmatched. The CDR3 is 15 amino acids. Germline V gene sequence: CDR1 SGHNT, CDR2 YYREEE (reference sequence). This CDR3 reads CASSLGLAGPGELFF. CDR3 in DNA: TGTGCCAGCAGCTTGGGACTAGCGGGCCCCGGGGAGCTGTTTTTT. The full variable domain, in which reference TRBV5-4 and TRBJ2-2 provide the parts outside the CDR3, is ETGVTQSPTHLIKTRGQQVTLRCSSQSGHNTVSWYQQALGQGPQFIFQYYREEENGRGNFPPRFSGLQFPNYSSELNVNALELDDSALYLCASSLGLAGPGELFFGEGSRLTVL.

This clone showed up just once. The chain employs TRBV2 and TRBJ2-1; 9 nucleotides line up with TRBD2. CDR1 and CDR2 from the germline V gene are SNHLY and FYNNEI. The ends lost 6 bases at V and 2 bases at J; junction bases unmatched: 2. The length of the CDR3 is 14 residues. The CDR3 DNA reads TGTGCCAGCAGGGGACTAGCACCCTACAATGAGCAGTTCTTC. It specifies CASRGLAPYNEQFF.

The chain links TRBV7-9 to TRBJ1-1; D perhaps matches TRBD1 (6 bases). The CDR3 is made up of 13 amino acids. Germline V gene sequence: CDR1 SEHNR, CDR2 FQNEAQ (reference sequence). Trimming cost V 5 bases and J 11 bases, with 18 bases left between them. The CDR3 loop is CASSPQQGQVAFF. The CDR3 DNA reads as TGTGCCAGCAGCCCACAACAGGGCCAAGTCGCTTTCTTT. The full variable domain, completed using reference TRBV7-9 and TRBJ1-1, is DTGVSQNPRHKITKRGQNVTFRCDPISEHNRLYWYRQTLGQGPEFLTYFQNEAQLEKSRLLSDRFSAERPKGSFSTLEIQRTEQGDSAMYLCASSPQQGQVAFFGQGTRLTVV.

This chain uses TRBV7-8 with TRBJ2-3; 9 nucleotides line up with TRBD2. The trim removed 5 bases at V and 4 bases at J, leaving 13 bases unmatched. The CDR3 loop spans 17 amino acids. Germline CDR1 and CDR2: SGHVS and FQNEAQ. Here the CDR3 reads CASSPRWGSGGSDTQYF. In DNA form, the CDR3 reads TGTGCCAGCAGCCCAAGGTGGGGTAGCGGGGGCTCAGATACGCAGTATTTT.

The chain employs TRBV5-1 and TRBJ2-7; tentative D call: TRBD2 (5 bases). Germline CDR1 reads SGHRS; CDR2 reads YFSETQ. The V gene lost 1 base and the J gene lost 5 bases, with 16 bases spanning the gap. CDR3 length equals 15 residues. CDR3: CASSLRGRRNDEQYF. The CDR3 region has the DNA TGCGCCAGCAGCTTGCGAGGGAGAAGGAACGACGAGCAGTACTTC. The full variable domain, completed using reference TRBV5-1 and TRBJ2-7, is KAGVTQTPRYLIKTRGQQVTLSCSPISGHRSVSWYQQTPGQGLQFLFEYFSETQRNKGNFPGRFSGRQFSNSRSEMNVSTLELGDSALYLCASSLRGRRNDEQYFGPGTRLTVT.

J is TRBJ2-2 and V is TRBV9; D not certain. Trimming removed 0 bases at V and 0 bases at J, with 9 bases between. Germline V lookup: CDR1 SGDLS, CDR2 YYNGEE. This CDR3 has 16 amino acids. For the CDR3, the DNA is TGTGCCAGCAGCGTAGGGGCAGGCGCGAACACCGGGGAGCTGTTTTTT. This codes for CASSVGAGANTGELFF.

This sequence joins TRBV25-1 and TRBJ2-5; D is undetermined. V lost 5 bases, J lost 5 bases, and 9 bases lay in between. Germline loops: CDR1 MGHDK, CDR2 SYGVNS. This CDR3 contains 12 residues. The CDR3 region is CASSSNLETQYF. DNA of the CDR3: TGTGCCAGCAGTTCTAACCTGGAGACCCAGTACTTC.